The 3 T cell receptor beta chains listed next were all sequenced from one sample in a study of blood T cell repertoires in COVID-19. Method: immunoSEQ multiplex PCR; TCRdb's copy keeps in-frame clones and lacks some. The table lists 380,000 or so clones, more than 75% of them singletons, with approximately 1.2% in the top ten. Sequences were obtained from PBMCs or T cells enriched from blood (not recorded which). The receptors come from a man younger than 45 who had recovered from COVID-19.

V gene TRBV5-1 combines with J gene TRBJ2-4; 8 bases are a match to TRBD1. V was pared by 4 bases and J by 6 bases, with 6 bases of the junction left unmatched. The germline V gene has CDR1 SGHRS and CDR2 YFSETQ. There are 14 residues in the CDR3. CDR3 nucleotides: TGCGCCAGCAGCCCCGGACAGGGTGGAAACATTCAGTACTTC. Amino acids: CASSPGQGGNIQYF.

CDR3 DNA sequence: TGCGCCAGCAGTCACAGAGGGGCTTTACGACAGGGACTGAATGAAAAACTGTTTTTT. Protein product: CASSHRGALRQGLNEKLFF. The chain joins TRBV23-1 to TRBJ1-4; 7 positions match TRBD1. TRBV23-1 is designated an ORF whose function remains uncertain. The CDR3 has 19 amino acids. Unmatched junction bases numbered 18, after V lost 3 bases and J lost 5 bases.

This chain joins TRBV7-3 and TRBJ2-1; 13 nucleotides match TRBD2. Germline-derived CDR1 and CDR2 are SGHTA and FQGTGA. V shed 5 bases, J shed 3 bases, and the junction held 4 bases outside the gene matches. The CDR3 covers 16 residues. CDR3 sequence reads: CASSPRLAGGYNEQFF. CDR3 in DNA: TGTGCCAGCAGCCCCAGACTAGCGGGGGGCTACAATGAGCAGTTCTTC.